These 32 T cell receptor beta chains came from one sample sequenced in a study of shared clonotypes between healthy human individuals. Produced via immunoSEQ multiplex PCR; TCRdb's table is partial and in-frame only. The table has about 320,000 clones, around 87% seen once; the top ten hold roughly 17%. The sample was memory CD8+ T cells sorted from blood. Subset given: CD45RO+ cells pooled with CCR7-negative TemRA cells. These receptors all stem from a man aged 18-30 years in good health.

CDR3 in amino acids: CASSIWAGSDGTDTQYF. In DNA form, the CDR3 reads TGTGCCAGTAGTATTTGGGCGGGGTCCGACGGCACAGATACGCAGTATTTT. The V gene is TRBV19, the J gene TRBJ2-3, with D possibly TRBD2 on 6 matching bases. V gave up 3 bases and J gave up 1 base, with 17 bases separating them. Germline CDR1 and CDR2: LNHDA and SQIVND (reference sequence). The length of the CDR3 is 17 residues.

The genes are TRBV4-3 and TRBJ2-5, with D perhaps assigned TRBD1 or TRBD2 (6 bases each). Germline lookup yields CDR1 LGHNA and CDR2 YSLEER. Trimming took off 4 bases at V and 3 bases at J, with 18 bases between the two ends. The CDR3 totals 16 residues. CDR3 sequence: CASSRGANGRKETQYF. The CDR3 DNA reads TGCGCCAGCAGCCGGGGGGCAAACGGGAGAAAAGAGACCCAGTACTTC.

The CDR3 DNA is TGTGCCAGCAGCTTAGCCATAGCGGGAGGTTACCGAGGCACAGATACGCAGTATTTT. Translating it yields CASSLAIAGGYRGTDTQYF. The rearrangement joins TRBV7-6 to TRBJ2-3; TRBD2 aligns across 10 bases. J gave up 1 base and V 0 bases, and 10 bases lay outside the gene matches. The germline V gene has CDR1 SGHVS and CDR2 FNYEAQ. This CDR3 spans 19 amino acids.

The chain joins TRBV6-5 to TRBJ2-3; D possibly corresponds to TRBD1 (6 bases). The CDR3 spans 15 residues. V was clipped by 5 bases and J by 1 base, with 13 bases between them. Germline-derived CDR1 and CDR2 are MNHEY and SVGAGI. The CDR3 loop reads CASSNPRQGTDTQYF. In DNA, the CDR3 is TGTGCCAGCAGTAACCCTCGACAGGGCACAGATACGCAGTATTTT.

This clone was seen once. The CDR3 DNA sequence: TGTGCCAGCAGCACAGGGACTTCCCGTCTCGAGCAGTACTTC. Protein product: CASSTGTSRLEQYF. The chain employs TRBV9 and TRBJ2-7; possibly TRBD1 or TRBD2 for D (6 bases each). Trimming stripped 4 bases from V and 6 bases from J, with 17 bases between. This CDR3 has 14 amino acids. The V gene's germline CDR1 is SGDLS and CDR2 YYNGEE.

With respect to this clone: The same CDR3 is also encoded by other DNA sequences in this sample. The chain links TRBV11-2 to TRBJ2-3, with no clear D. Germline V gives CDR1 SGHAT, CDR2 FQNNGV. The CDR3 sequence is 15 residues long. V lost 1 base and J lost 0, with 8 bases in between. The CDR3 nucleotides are TGTGCCAGCAGCTTAGGCGGCGGTAGCACAGATACGCAGTATTTT. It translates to CASSLGGGSTDTQYF. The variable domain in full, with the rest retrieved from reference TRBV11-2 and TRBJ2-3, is EAGVAQSPRYKIIEKRQSVAFWCNPISGHATLYWYQQILGQGPKLLIQFQNNGVVDDSQLPKDRFSAERLKGVDSTLKIQPAKLEDSAVYLCASSLGGGSTDTQYFGPGTRLTVL.

The CDR3 reads CASSFLGEARNTIYF. Written as DNA, the CDR3 is TGTGCCAGCAGCTTCCTAGGGGAAGCAAGAAACACCATATATTTT. J is TRBJ1-3 and V is TRBV13; D is perhaps TRBD1 (5 bases). V lost 3 bases, J lost 5 bases, and 14 bases lay in between. This CDR3 comprises 15 residues. Germline V gives CDR1 PRHDT, CDR2 FYEKMQ (reference sequence).

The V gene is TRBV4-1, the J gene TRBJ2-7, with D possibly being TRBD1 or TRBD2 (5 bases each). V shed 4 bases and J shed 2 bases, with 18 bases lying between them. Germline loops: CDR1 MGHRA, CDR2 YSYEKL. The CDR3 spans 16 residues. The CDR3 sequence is CASSLTGGLLTYEQYF. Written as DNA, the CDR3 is TGCGCCAGCAGCCTTACAGGAGGCCTCCTAACCTACGAGCAGTACTTC.

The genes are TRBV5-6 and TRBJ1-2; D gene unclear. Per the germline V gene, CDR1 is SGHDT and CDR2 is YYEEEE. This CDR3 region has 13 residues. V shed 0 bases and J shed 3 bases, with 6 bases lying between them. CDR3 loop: CASSLVRDYGYTF. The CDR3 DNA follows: TGTGCCAGCAGCTTGGTCAGAGACTATGGCTACACCTTC.

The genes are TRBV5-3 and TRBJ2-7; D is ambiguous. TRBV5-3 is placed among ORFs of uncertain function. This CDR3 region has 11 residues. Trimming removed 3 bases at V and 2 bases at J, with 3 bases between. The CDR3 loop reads CARSSPYEQYF. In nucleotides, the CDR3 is TGTGCCAGAAGCTCCCCCTACGAGCAGTACTTC.

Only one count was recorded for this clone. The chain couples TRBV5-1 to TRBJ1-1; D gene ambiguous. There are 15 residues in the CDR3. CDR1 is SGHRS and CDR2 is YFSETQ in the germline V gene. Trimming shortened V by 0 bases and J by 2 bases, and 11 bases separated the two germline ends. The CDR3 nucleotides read TGCGCCAGCAGCTTGGGAAATTGGTTCAACACTGAAGCTTTCTTT. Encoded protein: CASSLGNWFNTEAFF.

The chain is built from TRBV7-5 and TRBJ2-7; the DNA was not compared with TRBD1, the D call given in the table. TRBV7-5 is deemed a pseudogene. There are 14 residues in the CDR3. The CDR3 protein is CARSYRQGTHEQYF. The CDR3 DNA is TGTGCCAGAAGCTATCGACAGGGAACCCACGAGCAGTACTTC.

CDR3 sequence: CASSLSGGGEQYF. In DNA, the CDR3 is TGTGCCAGCAGCTTATCCGGGGGAGGGGAGCAGTACTTC. This rearrangement joins TRBV7-8 to TRBJ2-7; 7 bases fit TRBD2. Trimming at V came to 2 bases and at J to 7 bases, leaving 5 bases not matched to a gene. Germline V gives CDR1 SGHVS, CDR2 FQNEAQ. There are 13 residues in the CDR3.

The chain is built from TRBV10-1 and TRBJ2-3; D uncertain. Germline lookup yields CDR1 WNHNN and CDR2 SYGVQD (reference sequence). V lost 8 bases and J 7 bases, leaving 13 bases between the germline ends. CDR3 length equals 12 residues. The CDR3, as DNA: TGCGCCAGCGCCCCCTTGGGTTATACGCAGTATTTT. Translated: CASAPLGYTQYF.

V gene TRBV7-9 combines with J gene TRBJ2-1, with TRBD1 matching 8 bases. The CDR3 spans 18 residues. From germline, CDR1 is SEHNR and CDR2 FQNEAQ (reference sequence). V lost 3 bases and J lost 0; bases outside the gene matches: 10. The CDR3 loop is CASSLAGGAGSSYNEQFF. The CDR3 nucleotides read TGTGCCAGCAGCTTGGCAGGGGGCGCGGGAAGCTCCTACAATGAGCAGTTCTTC.

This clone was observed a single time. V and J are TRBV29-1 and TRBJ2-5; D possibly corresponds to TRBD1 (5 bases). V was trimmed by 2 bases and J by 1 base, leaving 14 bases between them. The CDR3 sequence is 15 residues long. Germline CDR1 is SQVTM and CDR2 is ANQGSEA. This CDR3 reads CSVELSDSRQETQYF. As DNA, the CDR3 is TGCAGCGTTGAATTATCCGACAGCCGCCAAGAGACCCAGTACTTC.

The chain's CDR3 is CASSQGPGAPLTDTQYF. The CDR3 DNA sequence: TGCGCCAGCAGCCAGGGGCCGGGGGCGCCTCTCACAGATACGCAGTATTTT. The chain links TRBV4-1 to TRBJ2-3; TRBD1 or TRBD2 may be the D gene (6 bases each). The germline V gene has CDR1 MGHRA and CDR2 YSYEKL. Trimming pared 3 bases from V and 2 bases from J, leaving 18 bases between. The CDR3 runs to 17 residues.

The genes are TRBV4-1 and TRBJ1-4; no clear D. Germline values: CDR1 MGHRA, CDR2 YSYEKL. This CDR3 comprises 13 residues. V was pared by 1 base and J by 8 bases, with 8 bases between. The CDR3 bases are TGCGCCAGCAGCCAAGGTCGACTGGAAAAACTGTTTTTT. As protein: CASSQGRLEKLFF.

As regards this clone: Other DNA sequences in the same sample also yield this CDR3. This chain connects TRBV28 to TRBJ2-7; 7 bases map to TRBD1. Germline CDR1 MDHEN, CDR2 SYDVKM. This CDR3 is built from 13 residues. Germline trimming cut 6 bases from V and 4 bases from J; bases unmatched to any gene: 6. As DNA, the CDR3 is TGTGCCAGCAGAGGAACAGGGGCGTACGAGCAGTACTTC. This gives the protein CASRGTGAYEQYF.

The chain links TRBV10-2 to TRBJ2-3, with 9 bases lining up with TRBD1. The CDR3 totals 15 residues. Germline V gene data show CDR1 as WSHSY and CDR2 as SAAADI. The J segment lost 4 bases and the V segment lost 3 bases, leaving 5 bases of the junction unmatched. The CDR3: CASSDRDRASDTQYF. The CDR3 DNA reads TGCGCCAGCAGTGACCGGGACAGGGCATCAGATACGCAGTATTTT.

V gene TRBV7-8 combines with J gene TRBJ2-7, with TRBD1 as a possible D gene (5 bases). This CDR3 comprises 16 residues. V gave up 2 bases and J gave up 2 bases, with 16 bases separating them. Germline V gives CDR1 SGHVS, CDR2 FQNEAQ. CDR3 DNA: TGTGCCAGCAGCTTATATCAGCAGGGCAAAACCTACGAGCAGTACTTC. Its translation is CASSLYQQGKTYEQYF.

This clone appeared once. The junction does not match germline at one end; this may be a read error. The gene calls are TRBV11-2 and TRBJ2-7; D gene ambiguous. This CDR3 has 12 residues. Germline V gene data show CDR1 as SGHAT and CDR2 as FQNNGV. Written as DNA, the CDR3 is TGTGCCAGCAGTTTAGATTACTACGAGCAGTACTTC. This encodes CASSLDYYEQYF.

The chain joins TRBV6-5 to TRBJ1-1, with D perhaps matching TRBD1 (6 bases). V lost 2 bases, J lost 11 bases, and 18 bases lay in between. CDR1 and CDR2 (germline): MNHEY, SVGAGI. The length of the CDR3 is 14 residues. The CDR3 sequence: CASSYPAGAVPAFF. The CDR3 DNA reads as TGTGCCAGCAGTTACCCGGCGGGGGCAGTTCCCGCTTTCTTT.

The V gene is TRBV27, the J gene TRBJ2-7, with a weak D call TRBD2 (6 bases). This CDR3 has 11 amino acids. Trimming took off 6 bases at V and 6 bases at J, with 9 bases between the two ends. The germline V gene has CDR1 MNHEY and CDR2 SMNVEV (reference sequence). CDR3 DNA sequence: TGTGCCAGCAGATTGGGGGGCGAGCAGTACTTC. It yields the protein CASRLGGEQYF.

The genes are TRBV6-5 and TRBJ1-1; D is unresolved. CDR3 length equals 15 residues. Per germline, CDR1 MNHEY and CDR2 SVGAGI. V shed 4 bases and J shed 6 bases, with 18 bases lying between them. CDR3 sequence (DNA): TGTGCCAGCAGTTCCTTCCCGTGGGGAAACGCTGAAGCTTTCTTT. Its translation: CASSSFPWGNAEAFF.

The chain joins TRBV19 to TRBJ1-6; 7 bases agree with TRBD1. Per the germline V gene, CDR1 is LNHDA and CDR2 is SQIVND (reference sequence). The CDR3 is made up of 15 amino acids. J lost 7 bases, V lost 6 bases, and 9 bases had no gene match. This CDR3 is CASSPRDSDNSPLHF. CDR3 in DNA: TGTGCCAGTAGCCCTAGGGACAGCGACAATTCACCCCTCCACTTT.

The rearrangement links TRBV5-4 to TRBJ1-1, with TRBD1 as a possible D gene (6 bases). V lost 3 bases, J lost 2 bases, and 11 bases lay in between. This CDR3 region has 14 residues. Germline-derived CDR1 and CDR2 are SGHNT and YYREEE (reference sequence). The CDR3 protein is CASSSIQGNTEAFF. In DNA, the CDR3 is TGTGCCAGCAGCTCTATACAGGGAAACACTGAAGCTTTCTTT.

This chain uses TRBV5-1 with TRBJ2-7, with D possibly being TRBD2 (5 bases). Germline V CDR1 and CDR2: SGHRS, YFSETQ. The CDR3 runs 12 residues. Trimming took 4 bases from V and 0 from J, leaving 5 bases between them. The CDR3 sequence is CASSGSSYEQYF. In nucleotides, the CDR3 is TGCGCCAGCAGCGGGAGCTCCTACGAGCAGTACTTC. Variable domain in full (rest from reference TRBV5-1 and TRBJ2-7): KAGVTQTPRYLIKTRGQQVTLSCSPISGHRSVSWYQQTPGQGLQFLFEYFSETQRNKGNFPGRFSGRQFSNSRSEMNVSTLELGDSALYLCASSGSSYEQYFGPGTRLTVT.

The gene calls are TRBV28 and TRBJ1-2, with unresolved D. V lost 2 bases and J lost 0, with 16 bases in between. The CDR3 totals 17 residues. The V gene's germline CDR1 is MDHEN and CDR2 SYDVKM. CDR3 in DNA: TGTGCCAGCAGTTTAAGAGCCCCTCAGTTAGCTAACTATGGCTACACCTTC. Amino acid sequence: CASSLRAPQLANYGYTF.

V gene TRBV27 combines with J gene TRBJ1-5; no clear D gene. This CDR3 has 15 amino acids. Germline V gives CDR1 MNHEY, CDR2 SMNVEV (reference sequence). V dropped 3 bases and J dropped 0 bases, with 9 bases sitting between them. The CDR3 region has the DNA TGTGCCAGCAGTTTTTTGGGCTCTAGCAATCAGCCCCAGCATTTT. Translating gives CASSFLGSSNQPQHF.

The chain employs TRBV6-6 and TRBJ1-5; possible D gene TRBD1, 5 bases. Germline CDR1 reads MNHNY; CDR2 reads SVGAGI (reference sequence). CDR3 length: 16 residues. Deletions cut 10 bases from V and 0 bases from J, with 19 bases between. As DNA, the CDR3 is TGTGCCACTCGGTCGGGGGTTCCCGATAGCAATCAGCCCCAGCATTTT. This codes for CATRSGVPDSNQPQHF.

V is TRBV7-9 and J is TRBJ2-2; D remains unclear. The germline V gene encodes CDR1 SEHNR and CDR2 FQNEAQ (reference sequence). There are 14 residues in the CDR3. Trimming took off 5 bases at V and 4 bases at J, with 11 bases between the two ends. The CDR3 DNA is TGTGCCAGCAGCCCCCGGCGTCTCACCGGGGAGCTGTTTTTT. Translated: CASSPRRLTGELFF.